This TCR beta chain was found in a study of T cells in Graves' hyperthyroidism and ophthalmopathy. RNA transcripts were the template for amplifying TCR beta CDR3 regions. The TCR CDR3 was amplified in a first-round RT-PCR using the HTBI primer set. TCRdb re-called the multiplex PCR reads with MiXCR, one entry per CDR3 protein. This table has fewer than 550,000 distinct CDR3 sequences, 15% to 19% appearing once. Newly diagnosed hyperthyroidism, duration under 2 months, in patients aged 18 to 65. Extraction of PBMCs used roughly 9.3 ml of fresh peripheral blood. This clonotype was seen a few times. CDR1 and CDR2 from the germline V gene are KGHSH and LQKENI. The CDR3 runs to 17 residues. V lost 2 bases to trimming and J lost 0 bases, with 16 bases between them.

V gene TRBV18 combines with J gene TRBJ1-2; no definite D call. Sequences were obtained from blood. The receptor comes from a woman between 18 and 29 years old with Graves' hyperthyroidism. The DNA of the CDR3 is TGTGCCAGCTCACCAAGGTCAGAAGGATACGCTAACTATGGCTACACCTTC. Translated: CASSPRSEGYANYGYTF.